Each of the 11 T cell receptor delta chains below was sequenced from the same sample in a study of Vδ1+ human thymocytes. Antigen specificity for these receptors is unknown. Findings and limits, study-wide: Highly polyclonal TRG and TRD repertoires with Gaussian CDR3 length distributions appeared in thymus.

Extracted RNA was reverse transcribed into cDNA. The CDR3 regions were amplified by multiplex PCR from V-gene primers to a constant-region primer. With CATT, TCRdb re-called clones from the multiplex PCR reads. This table has about 75,000 delta-chain clones, about 35% appearing once. Material for sequencing was Vdelta1+ gamma-delta thymocytes from the thymus. Documented subset: FACS-sorted CD3+ TCRalphabeta- TCRVdelta1+ TCRVdelta2- thymocytes. These receptors all come from a boy younger than two who had congenital heart surgery.

This chain joins TRDV1 and TRDJ1; possibly TRDD3 for D (6 bases). CDR1 is TSWWSYY, CDR2 QGS, per germline. CDR3 length: 19 amino acids. Trimming shortened V by 0 bases and J by 3 bases, and 23 bases separated the two germline ends. CDR3 nucleotide sequence: TGTGCTCTTGGGGAACTCCATCCGACCGACTGGGTTTGGTCCGATAAACTCATCTTT. Translated: CALGELHPTDWVWSDKLIF.

This clone was found a few times. The sample contains more than one DNA sequence encoding this CDR3. V and J are TRDV2 and TRDJ4, with D possibly matching TRDD3 (6 bases). The CDR3 is 14 amino acids. Trimming took 1 base from V and 2 from J, leaving 13 bases between them. CDR1 is GEAIGNYY and CDR2 is EKD in the germline V gene. Here the CDR3 DNA reads TGTGCCTGTGACACGGGTGGGGGCCCGAGACCCCTGATCTTT. This gives the protein CACDTGGGPRPLIF.

This clone came up a few times. The J gene is TRDJ1, the V gene TRDV1; TRDD3 matches 8 bases. V trimming: 0 bases; J trimming: 7 bases; junction bases outside the gene matches: 25. This CDR3 is 21 amino acids long. Germline V gene sequence: CDR1 TSWWSYY, CDR2 QGS. The CDR3, as DNA: TGTGCTCTTGGGGAACTAGAAAACCTACTACCCCCTGGGGGACCAGACTTTAAACTCATCTTT. Translated, it gives CALGELENLLPPGGPDFKLIF.

The chain uses TRDV1 and TRDJ1, with 7 bases lining up with TRDD3. Looked up from germline, CDR1 is TSWWSYY and CDR2 is QGS. V was pared by 4 bases and J by 0 bases, with 11 bases of the junction left unmatched. The CDR3 length is 17 residues. In DNA form, the CDR3 reads TGTGCTCTTGGGGGCCAGAAGTACTGGGGATACACCGATAAACTCATCTTT. This encodes CALGGQKYWGYTDKLIF.

The chain combines TRDV1 with TRDJ1, with D tentatively TRDD2 (5 bases). The V and J ends lost 3 bases and 0 bases respectively, with 29 bases between them. The CDR3 consists of 21 residues. CDR1 and CDR2 (germline): TSWWSYY, QGS. The CDR3 bases are TGTGCTCTTGGGGACCGGCCCCCAACTCCCTACGCACCTCCTTACACCGATAAACTCATCTTT. It encodes CALGDRPPTPYAPPYTDKLIF.

The chain uses TRDV1 and TRDJ1, with D perhaps matching TRDD2 (7 bases). CDR1 is TSWWSYY, CDR2 QGS, per germline. With 4 bases removed from V and 6 bases from J, the gap between germline ends came to 30 bases. The CDR3 loop spans 19 amino acids. CDR3 nucleotides: TGTGCTCTTGGGGGACCACCTTCCTCTTTAGGGGGGGGACCCCATAAACTCATCTTT. It codes for CALGGPPSSLGGGPHKLIF.

V gene TRDV2 combines with J gene TRDJ2, with TRDD3 identical over 12 bases. The junction had 16 bases not matched to a gene; V was cut back by 3 bases and J by 3 bases. The V gene's germline CDR1 is GEAIGNYY and CDR2 EKD. The CDR3 covers 20 residues. The CDR3 DNA follows: TGTGCCTGTGACCCTTATTCCCTGGGGGATACGCTTACCCTGACAGCACAACTCTTCTTT. This codes for CACDPYSLGDTLTLTAQLFF.

In its sample, this clone was seen a few times. The rearrangement links TRDV1 to TRDJ1; the D gene is possibly TRDD3 (6 bases). V shed 0 bases and J shed 0 bases, with 29 bases lying between them. CDR1 is TSWWSYY and CDR2 is QGS in the germline V gene. This CDR3 has 22 residues. For the CDR3, the DNA is TGTGCTCTTGGGGAACTAGCACGTGGACCTACCGCGCGGATACATCACACCGATAAACTCATCTTT. Protein product: CALGELARGPTARIHHTDKLIF.

The genes are TRDV1 and TRDJ1, with 11 bases lining up with TRDD3. Losses at the gene ends were 1 base for V and 7 bases for J; bases not matched to a gene: 17. Germline V gene sequence: CDR1 TSWWSYY, CDR2 QGS. The CDR3 consists of 19 residues. CDR3 sequence: CALGERRPYWGIFRCKLIF. CDR3 DNA sequence: TGTGCTCTTGGGGAACGCCGTCCCTACTGGGGGATATTTCGCTGTAAACTCATCTTT.

The genes are TRDV1 and TRDJ1; TRDD3 matches at 9 bases. The ends lost 5 bases at V and 4 bases at J; junction bases unmatched: 20. CDR3 length equals 19 residues. CDR1 and CDR2 from the germline V gene are TSWWSYY and QGS. The CDR3 DNA reads TGTGCTCTTGGGTCCACCTCCGGGGGGATACCCCTTTTAGGCGATAAACTCATCTTT. Translation: CALGSTSGGIPLLGDKLIF.

This clone was seen only a few times. The V gene is TRDV1, the J gene TRDJ1; 8 nucleotides agree with TRDD3. This CDR3 has 16 residues. CDR1 is TSWWSYY and CDR2 is QGS in the germline V gene. J was trimmed by 1 base and V by 0 bases; bases with no gene match: 4. The CDR3 sequence: CALGELSGGPTDKLIF. For the CDR3, the DNA is TGTGCTCTTGGGGAACTATCTGGGGGACCCACCGATAAACTCATCTTT.